What follows describes a single T cell receptor (beta chain). V was shortened by 6 bases and J by 5 bases, with 7 bases between the two germline ends. The CDR3 extends over 11 amino acids. The germline V gene has CDR1 SGHNT and CDR2 YENEEA. Documented treatment: around 19 received Ad26.COV2.S at low or high dose, single or two shots; five or six received placebo; per-sample allocation not given. The samples were gathered on day 63 after the first injection of vaccine or placebo. Only in-frame clones appear in the TCRdb table, and some are missing; sequencing was by immunoSEQ multiplex PCR. The sample records about 400,000 clones, 89% being singletons. The record originates from a study of Ad26.COV2.S vaccination and SARS-CoV-2 variants. Study summary: Within the COV1001 Ad26.COV2.S trial arm, the donor was enrolled.

This chain joins TRBV11-3 and TRBJ2-5; D unclear. The receptor's source is a person between 18 and 65 years old who received the Ad26.COV2.S COVID-19 vaccine or a placebo. Source: peripheral blood, taken in a trial of Ad26.COV2.S vaccine versus placebo. CDR3: CASRKGETQYF. The DNA for the CDR3 is TGTGCCAGCAGGAAAGGCGAGACCCAGTACTTC.